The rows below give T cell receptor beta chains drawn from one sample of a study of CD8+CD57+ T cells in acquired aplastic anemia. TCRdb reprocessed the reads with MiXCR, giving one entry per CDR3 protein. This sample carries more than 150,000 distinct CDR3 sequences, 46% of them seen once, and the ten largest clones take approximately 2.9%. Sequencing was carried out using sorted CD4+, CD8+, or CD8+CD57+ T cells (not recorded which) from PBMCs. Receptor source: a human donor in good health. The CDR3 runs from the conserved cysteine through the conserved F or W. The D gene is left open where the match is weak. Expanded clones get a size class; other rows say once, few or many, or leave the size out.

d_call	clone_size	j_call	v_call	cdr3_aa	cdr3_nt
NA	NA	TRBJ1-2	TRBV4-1	CASSQENGNYGYTF	TGCGCCAGCAGCCAAGAGAACGGGAACTATGGCTACACCTTC
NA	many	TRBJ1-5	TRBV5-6	CASSRWGNQPQHF	TGTGCCAGCAGCCGATGGGGCAATCAGCCCCAGCATTTT
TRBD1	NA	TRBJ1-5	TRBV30	CAWSGRQGTVNQPQHF	TGTGCCTGGAGTGGCAGACAGGGAACCGTCAATCAGCCCCAGCATTTT
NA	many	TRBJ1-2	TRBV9	CASSATGHANYGYTF	TGTGCCAGCAGCGCCACAGGGCATGCTAACTATGGCTACACCTTC
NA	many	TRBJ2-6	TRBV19	CASSIVSGAGANVLTF	TGTGCCAGTAGTATAGTATCAGGGGCCGGGGCCAACGTCCTGACTTTC
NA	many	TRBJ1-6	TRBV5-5	CASSLGGGQNSPLHF	TGTGCCAGCAGCTTGGGGGGGGGCCAAAATTCACCCCTCCACTTT
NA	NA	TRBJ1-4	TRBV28	CASSLGGKREKLFF	TGTGCCAGCAGTTTAGGAGGGAAGCGTGAAAAACTGTTTTTT
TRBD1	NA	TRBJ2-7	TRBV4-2	CASSQGPGQAAYEQYF	TGTGCCAGCAGCCAGGGTCCGGGACAGGCAGCCTACGAGCAGTACTTC
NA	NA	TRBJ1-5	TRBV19	CASSSIGQPQHF	TGTGCCAGTAGTAGTATAGGACAGCCCCAGCATTTT
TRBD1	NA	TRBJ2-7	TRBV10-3	CAITRDRGDEQYF	TGTGCCATCACCCGGGACAGGGGCGACGAGCAGTACTTC
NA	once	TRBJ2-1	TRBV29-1	CSVDKGLRNEQFF	TGCAGCGTTGATAAGGGACTCCGTAATGAGCAGTTCTTC
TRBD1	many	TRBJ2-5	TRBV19	CASSIRGQGARETQYF	TGTGCCAGTAGTATCCGAGGACAGGGGGCGAGGGAGACCCAGTACTTC
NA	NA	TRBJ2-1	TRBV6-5	CASSYLSGNEQFF	TGTGCCAGCAGTTACTTATCAGGAAATGAGCAGTTCTTC
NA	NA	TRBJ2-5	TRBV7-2	CASSRGWETQYF	TGTGCCAGCAGCCGGGGTTGGGAGACCCAGTACTTC
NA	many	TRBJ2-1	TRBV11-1	CASSFVTGSYNEQFF	TGTGCCAGCAGCTTCGTTACGGGCTCCTACAATGAGCAGTTCTTC
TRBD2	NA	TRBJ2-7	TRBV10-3	CAIGRGGSPYEQYF	TGTGCCATCGGCCGGGGCGGGAGCCCCTACGAGCAGTACTTC
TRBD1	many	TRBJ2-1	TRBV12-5	CASGRRDRDENEQFF	TGTGCTAGTGGCCGCCGGGACAGGGATGAGAATGAGCAGTTCTTC
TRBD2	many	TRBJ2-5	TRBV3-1	CASSHSGSRETQYF	TGTGCCAGCAGCCATAGCGGGAGCAGAGAGACCCAGTACTTC
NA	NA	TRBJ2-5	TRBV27	CASSAGQSVYWGETQYF	TGTGCCAGCAGTGCCGGACAGAGCGTTTATTGGGGAGAGACCCAGTACTTC
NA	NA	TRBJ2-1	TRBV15	CATSRSGSGEQFF	TGTGCCACCAGCAGATCCGGGTCGGGAGAGCAGTTCTTC
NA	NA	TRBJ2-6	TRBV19	CASSRSWGRANVLTF	TGTGCCAGTAGTAGGTCCTGGGGACGGGCCAACGTCCTGACTTTC
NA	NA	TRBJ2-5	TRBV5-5	CASSLGVQGGEETQYF	TGTGCCAGCAGCTTAGGGGTTCAGGGTGGGGAAGAGACCCAGTACTTC
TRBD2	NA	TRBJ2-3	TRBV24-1	CATSDLGGGDSTDTQYF	TGTGCCACCAGTGATCTAGGTGGGGGGGATAGCACAGACACGCAGTATTTT
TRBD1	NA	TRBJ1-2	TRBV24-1	CATPTSAGQGASGYTF	TGTGCCACCCCCACTTCTGCAGGACAGGGTGCTTCTGGCTACACCTTC
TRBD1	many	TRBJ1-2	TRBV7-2	CASRDWGQVLGYTF	TGTGCCAGCAGGGACTGGGGACAGGTGCTTGGCTACACCTTC
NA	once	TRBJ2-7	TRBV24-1	CATSEGGAPYEQYF	TGTGCCACCAGTGAAGGAGGGGCCCCTTACGAGCAGTACTTC
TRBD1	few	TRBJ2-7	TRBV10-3	CASRQGHYEQYF	TGTGCCTCCCGACAGGGGCACTACGAGCAGTACTTC
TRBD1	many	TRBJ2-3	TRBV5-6	CASSVQGSPSTQYF	TGTGCCAGCAGTGTACAGGGGTCTCCGTCTACGCAGTATTTT
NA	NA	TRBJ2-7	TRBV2	CASTPGRGGYEQYF	TGTGCCAGCACCCCTGGGAGGGGGGGATACGAGCAGTACTTC
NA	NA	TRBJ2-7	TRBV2	CASRRGGGLYEQYF	TGTGCCAGCAGGAGGGGAGGTGGGCTATACGAGCAGTACTTC
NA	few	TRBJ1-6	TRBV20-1	CSARDQGSPLHF	TGCAGTGCTAGAGACCAGGGCTCACCCCTCCACTTT
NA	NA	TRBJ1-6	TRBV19	CASTETGSYNSPLHF	TGTGCCAGTACCGAAACAGGCTCCTATAATTCACCCCTCCACTTT
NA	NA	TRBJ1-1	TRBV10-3	CAISESGGHTEAFF	TGTGCCATCAGTGAGTCGGGAGGCCACACTGAAGCTTTCTTT
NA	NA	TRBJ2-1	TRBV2	CASSETERILYNEQFF	TGTGCCAGCAGTGAAACAGAGCGGATTCTCTACAATGAGCAGTTCTTC
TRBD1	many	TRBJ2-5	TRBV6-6	CASSYWDRQETQYF	TGTGCCAGCAGTTACTGGGACAGACAAGAGACCCAGTACTTC
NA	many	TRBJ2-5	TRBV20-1	CSARDPTDRETQYF	TGCAGTGCTAGAGATCCCACAGACCGGGAGACCCAGTACTTC
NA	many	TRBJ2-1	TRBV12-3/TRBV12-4	CASSRLVSYNEQFF	TGTGCCAGCAGCCGACTGGTGTCCTACAATGAGCAGTTCTTC
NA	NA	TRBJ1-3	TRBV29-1	CSVTHTSSSGNTIYF	TGCAGCGTTACCCATACGTCAAGCTCTGGAAACACCATATATTTT
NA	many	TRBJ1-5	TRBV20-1	CSARSGDQPQHF	TGCAGTGCCCGCTCGGGGGATCAGCCCCAGCATTTT
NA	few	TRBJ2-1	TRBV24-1	CATLDKIYNEQFF	TGTGCCACCCTGGACAAGATCTACAATGAGCAGTTCTTC
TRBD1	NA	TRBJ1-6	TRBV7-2	CAGRRQGSPLHF	TGTGCCGGTAGACGACAGGGCTCACCCCTCCACTTT
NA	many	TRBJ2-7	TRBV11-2	CASSLERGLTYEQYF	TGTGCCAGCAGCTTAGAGCGGGGCTTAACCTACGAGCAGTACTTC
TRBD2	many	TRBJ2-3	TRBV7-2	CASSLGLAGPTDTQYF	TGTGCCAGCAGCTTAGGACTAGCGGGACCCACAGATACGCAGTATTTT
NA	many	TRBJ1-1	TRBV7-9	CASSTTGTRNTEAFF	TGTGCCAGCAGCACTACAGGGACGCGGAACACTGAAGCTTTCTTT
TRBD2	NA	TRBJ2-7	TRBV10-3	CAISDIPGTSGRGEQYF	TGTGCCATCAGTGACATCCCCGGGACTAGCGGGAGAGGCGAGCAGTACTTC
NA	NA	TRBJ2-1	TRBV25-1	CASSEFQALHEQFF	TGTGCCAGCAGTGAATTCCAGGCACTCCATGAGCAGTTCTTC
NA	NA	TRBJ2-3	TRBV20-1	CSARDGGADTQYF	TGCAGTGCTAGAGATGGAGGCGCAGATACGCAGTATTTT
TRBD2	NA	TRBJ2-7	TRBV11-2	CASSLTSGSRYEQYF	TGTGCCAGCAGCCTTACTAGCGGGAGTAGGTACGAGCAGTACTTC